This T cell receptor beta chain was recovered during a study of T cell changes during pregnancy in multiple sclerosis. TCRdb's copy holds only in-frame clones and misses some; the assay was immunoSEQ multiplex PCR. The repertoire holds around 61,000 clones, with about 90% as singletons. Germline CDR1 and CDR2: SQVTM and ANQGSEA. CDR3 length: 14 amino acids. J lost 5 bases, V lost 7 bases, and 11 bases had no gene match. This TCR was sampled from a female donor in good health, enrolled as a control in a pregnancy study. The rearrangement joins TRBV29-1 to TRBJ2-7; 10 nucleotides match TRBD1. Sequencing was performed on peripheral blood, taken in the third trimester of pregnancy. Written as DNA, the CDR3 is TGCAGCGCACGGGACAGGGGTGCCTCGGACGAGCAGTACTTC. Translating gives CSARDRGASDEQYF.